Sequencing of this TCR beta chain was carried out in a study of T cells in Graves' hyperthyroidism and ophthalmopathy. Not enrolled were patients with uncontrolled infection, other autoimmune disease, pregnancy or lactation. Diagnostic assessment was based on clinical symptoms, serum thyroxine and TRAb, thyroid ultrasound and orbital computed tomography. The CDR3 regions of TCR beta were amplified from RNA transcripts. TCR CDR3 underwent first-round RT-PCR with the HTBI primer set. A single record per CDR3 protein comes from TCRdb applying MiXCR to the multiplex PCR reads. The sample lists roughly 350,000 distinct CDR3 sequences; about an eighth were seen once. There are 14 residues in the CDR3. Trimming left V 0 bases short and J 2 bases short, with 6 bases between. Per germline, CDR1 SGHRS and CDR2 YFSETQ.

Sequencing input: blood. The gene calls are TRBV5-1 and TRBJ1-5, with unresolved D. The origin of this receptor is a woman aged 40 to 50 with Graves' ophthalmopathy. The chain's CDR3 is CASSLVPGNQPQHF. Here the CDR3 DNA reads TGCGCCAGCAGCTTGGTCCCAGGCAATCAGCCCCAGCATTTT.